One sample yielded the 6 T cell receptor beta chains listed below, sequenced in a study of T cells in Graves' hyperthyroidism and ophthalmopathy (dated by TCRdb to about 2019). The protocol used for the library was multiplex PCR. Instrument used: Illumina HiSeq 2000. TCR beta CDR3 regions were amplified from RNA transcripts. The TCR CDR3 was subjected to a first round of RT-PCR using the HTBI primer set and the Qiagen OneStep RT-PCR kit. TCRdb passed the public sequencing reads through fastp at Q25 and MiXCR, retaining productive beta sequences. Under each unique CDR3 protein, matching rows form one entry showing the most common genes and DNA. The sample table lists roughly 100,000 distinct CDR3 sequences, roughly half of them with a count of one. The top ten clonotypes cover around 27% of the sample. The sequencing sample was made of blood. The source is a woman aged 40 to 49 with Graves' hyperthyroidism.

This clonotype was counted ten times or more. The J gene is TRBJ1-6, the V gene TRBV11-2; D is ambiguous. The V gene lost 5 bases and the J gene lost 10 bases, with 18 bases spanning the gap. Germline V gives CDR1 SGHAT, CDR2 FQNNGV. CDR3 length equals 15 residues. For the CDR3, the DNA is TGTGCCAGCAGCGGATGGGCGAGGTGGGGATCACCCCTCCACTTT. Translating gives CASSGWARWGSPLHF.

In the case of this clonotype: An end of the junction differs from the germline gene, which may be a read error. The chain has TRBV7-9 and TRBJ2-3, with TRBD1 identical over 9 bases. The CDR3 is 19 amino acids. Germline V CDR1 and CDR2: SEHNR, FQNEAQ (reference sequence). CDR3 bases: TGTGCCAGCAGCTTATCACACGGGACAGGGAGGGCGGACACAGATGCGCAGTATTTT. Its protein product is CASSLSHGTGRADTDAQYF. The full variable domain, in which reference TRBV7-9 and TRBJ2-3 provide the parts outside the CDR3, is DTGVSQNPRHKITKRGQNVTFRCDPISEHNRLYWYRQTLGQGPEFLTYFQNEAQLEKSRLLSDRFSAERPKGSFSTLEIQRTEQGDSAMYLCASSLSHGTGRADTDAQYFGPGTRLTVL.

This clonotype was detected only once. It is unclear where the CDR3 begins or ends on the DNA, so no DNA is shown, and the CDR3 is as TCRdb lists it. The chain employs TRBV29-1 and TRBJ2-5; no check of the table's D call, TRBD1, against the DNA was made. With termini counted, the CDR3 has 15 amino acids. From germline, CDR1 is SQVTM and CDR2 ANQGSEA. The CDR3 here is CSVWTGFGAGETQYF.

This clonotype has at least ten counts. The CDR3 loop is CASSVGTPGELFF. The CDR3 DNA reads TGTGCCAGCAGCGTAGGGACACCCGGGGAGCTGTTTTTT. The J gene is TRBJ2-2, the V gene TRBV9; D perhaps matches TRBD1 (5 bases). Trimming stripped 0 bases from V and 6 bases from J, with 6 bases between. From germline, CDR1 is SGDLS and CDR2 YYNGEE. The CDR3 totals 13 residues.

As for this clonotype: At one boundary the junction diverges from the germline segment, which might be a read error. This rearrangement joins TRBV2 to TRBJ2-6; D is ambiguous. Germline loops: CDR1 SNHLY, CDR2 FYNNEI. The CDR3 runs to 11 residues. The CDR3 region has the DNA TGTGCCAGCAGTGAAGGAGTTAGTAAAGCTTTC. It encodes CASSEGVSKAF.

This chain uses TRBV2 with TRBJ2-5; TRBD2 matches 11 bases. The CDR3 spans 17 residues. Germline V lookup: CDR1 SNHLY, CDR2 FYNNEI. With 2 bases clipped from V and 0 bases from J, the junction kept 5 bases outside the gene matches. As DNA, the CDR3 is TGTGCCAGCAGTGAACTAGCGGGAGGCCCGGACCAAGAGACCCAGTACTTC. This codes for CASSELAGGPDQETQYF.